These 12 T cell receptor beta chains came from one sample sequenced in a study of OX40 agonist ivuxolimab in advanced cancers. Sequenced by immunoSEQ multiplex PCR; TCRdb stores in-frame clones only, minus some. The data contain roughly 30,000 clones, roughly 83% of them singletons. The starting material was CD4+ or CD8+ T cells sorted from blood, obtained in a trial of the OX40 agonist ivuxolimab. All receptors come from an adult with an advanced solid tumor such as melanoma, head and neck, liver or kidney cancer.

V usage is TRBV4-1 and J usage is TRBJ2-1; D may be TRBD1 (6 bases). Looked up from germline, CDR1 is MGHRA and CDR2 is YSYEKL. Trimming took 0 bases from V and 7 from J, leaving 19 bases between them. The length of the CDR3 is 17 residues. The CDR3 DNA sequence: TGCGCCAGCAGCCAAGATCTTAGGACCCAGGGGTTTAATGAGCAGTTCTTC. Translated, it gives CASSQDLRTQGFNEQFF.

The chain carries TRBV28 and TRBJ2-7; D may be TRBD2 (5 bases). The CDR3 is made up of 14 amino acids. Deletions cut 1 base from V and 4 bases from J, with 11 bases between. The V gene's germline CDR1 is MDHEN and CDR2 SYDVKM. The CDR3 nucleotides are TGTGCCAGCAGTTTATATGGGAGCGGATACGAGCAGTACTTC. It is translated as CASSLYGSGYEQYF.

This chain uses TRBV7-3 with TRBJ2-7; 7 nucleotides match TRBD2. The ends lost 2 bases at V and 2 bases at J; junction bases unmatched: 6. Germline values: CDR1 SGHTA, CDR2 FQGTGA. CDR3 length equals 15 residues. CDR3 in amino acids: CASSLSPGTTYEQYF. DNA for the CDR3: TGTGCCAGCAGCTTATCGCCTGGGACTACCTACGAGCAGTACTTC.

This chain links TRBV10-2 with TRBJ2-2; D remains unclear. Germline V gene data show CDR1 as WSHSY and CDR2 as SAAADI. This CDR3 has 11 residues. V lost 8 bases, J lost 2 bases, and 3 bases lay in between. The CDR3 here is CASDNTGELFF. CDR3 nucleotides: TGCGCCAGCGACAACACCGGGGAGCTGTTTTTT.

The V call is TRBV7-2, the J call TRBJ2-7; 10 bases fit TRBD2. V lost 10 bases and J lost 6; bases outside the gene matches: 12. Looked up from germline, CDR1 is SGHTA and CDR2 is FQGNSA. The CDR3 runs 14 residues. The CDR3, as DNA: TGTGCCACGAATCGAGCGGGAGGGCTGGGCGAGCAGTACTTC. Protein: CATNRAGGLGEQYF.

This clone was seen a few times. V is TRBV10-2 and J is TRBJ2-5, with a tentative D call TRBD1 (5 bases). Germline-derived CDR1 and CDR2 are WSHSY and SAAADI. This CDR3 spans 13 amino acids. V gave up 0 bases and J gave up 5 bases, with 7 bases separating them. The CDR3 bases are TGCGCCAGCAGTGAGTCGGGGCTGGAGACCCAGTACTTC. Translating gives CASSESGLETQYF.

This chain links TRBV19 with TRBJ1-1, with D unresolved. The CDR3 totals 13 residues. The germline CDR1 and CDR2 sequences are LNHDA and SQIVND (reference sequence). Trimming took off 4 bases at V and 5 bases at J, with 11 bases between the two ends. The CDR3 DNA reads as TGTGCCAGTAGTAGTTTGGGTGTAACTGAAGCTTTCTTT. Protein product: CASSSLGVTEAFF.

The V gene is TRBV10-3, the J gene TRBJ2-7, with D possibly being TRBD1 (5 bases). With 7 bases removed from V and 0 bases from J, the gap between germline ends came to 10 bases. In germline, CDR1 is ENHRY, CDR2 SYGVKD. This CDR3 has 13 residues. CDR3 residues: CAIKNDSSYEQYF. DNA for the CDR3: TGTGCCATCAAAAATGACAGCTCCTACGAGCAGTACTTC.

In this sample, this clone turned up a few times. The genes are TRBV27 and TRBJ2-3; tentatively, D is TRBD2 (6 bases). This CDR3 contains 15 residues. CDR1 and CDR2 from the germline V gene are MNHEY and SMNVEV (reference sequence). V lost 2 bases, J lost 3 bases, and 12 bases lay in between. The DNA for the CDR3 is TGTGCCAGCAGTTTAAACGCGGGGAGGACAGATACGCAGTATTTT. Its translation: CASSLNAGRTDTQYF.

The rearrangement uses TRBV6-5 and TRBJ2-1; TRBD1 might be the D (5 bases). The CDR3 covers 15 residues. Trimming cost V 6 bases and J 0 bases, with 12 bases left between them. In germline, CDR1 is MNHEY, CDR2 SVGAGI. For the CDR3, the DNA is TGTGCCAGCAGCCTACAGGCGTTCTCCTACAATGAGCAGTTCTTC. It encodes CASSLQAFSYNEQFF.

This chain connects TRBV7-2 to TRBJ1-5, with 9 bases fitting TRBD1. The V segment lost 4 bases and the J segment 1 base; nucleotides outside the gene matches: 5. Germline CDR1 and CDR2: SGHTA and FQGNSA. This CDR3 is 16 amino acids long. The CDR3 region has the DNA TGTGCCAGCAGCTCCTGGGACAGGGCAAGCAATCAGCCCCAGCATTTT. It codes for CASSSWDRASNQPQHF.

This clone was seen once. The V and J genes are TRBV28 and TRBJ1-3, with a possible D match to TRBD1 (5 bases). Per germline, CDR1 MDHEN and CDR2 SYDVKM. This CDR3 comprises 12 residues. Trimming removed 5 bases at V and 7 bases at J, with 9 bases between. The CDR3 sequence is CASSTRQNTIYF. CDR3 nucleotides: TGTGCCAGCAGTACCCGACAGAACACCATATATTTT.